What follows describes a single T cell receptor beta chain. Its target is unknown. This sample was taken from a study of T cell responses to AZD1222 COVID-19 vaccine. It was second doses at about 4 or about 12 weeks that were pooled. Sequenced by immunoSEQ multiplex PCR; TCRdb stores in-frame clones only, minus some. The sample has under 140,000 clones; roughly 92% are singletons. Study results and caveats: Most donors were white British, females outnumbered males, and clonal diversity was possibly underestimated.

This clonotype was sampled from an adult who received the AZD1222 COVID-19 vaccine. The sample in question was peripheral blood, obtained 28 days after the second AZD1222 dose.

The CDR3 DNA reads as TGTGCCAGCAGACCCACGACAGAACCAAGTAAAAAACTGTTTTTT. This translates into CASRPTTEPSKKLFF. The chain joins TRBV5-4 to TRBJ1-4; D is possibly TRBD1 (5 bases). There are 15 residues in the CDR3. V was shortened by 5 bases and J by 9 bases, with 20 bases between the two germline ends. Per germline, CDR1 SGHNT and CDR2 YYREEE (reference sequence).